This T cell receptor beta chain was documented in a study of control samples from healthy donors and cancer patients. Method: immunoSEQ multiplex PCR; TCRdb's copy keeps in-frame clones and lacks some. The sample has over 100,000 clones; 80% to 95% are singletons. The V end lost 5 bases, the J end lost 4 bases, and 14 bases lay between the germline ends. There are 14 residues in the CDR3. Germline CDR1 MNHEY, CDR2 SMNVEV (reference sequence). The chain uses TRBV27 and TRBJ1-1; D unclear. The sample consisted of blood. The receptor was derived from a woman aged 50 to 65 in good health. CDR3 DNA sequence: TGTGCCAGCAGTCCCCGACGGAGAGGCACTGAAGCTTTCTTT. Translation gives CASSPRRRGTEAFF.